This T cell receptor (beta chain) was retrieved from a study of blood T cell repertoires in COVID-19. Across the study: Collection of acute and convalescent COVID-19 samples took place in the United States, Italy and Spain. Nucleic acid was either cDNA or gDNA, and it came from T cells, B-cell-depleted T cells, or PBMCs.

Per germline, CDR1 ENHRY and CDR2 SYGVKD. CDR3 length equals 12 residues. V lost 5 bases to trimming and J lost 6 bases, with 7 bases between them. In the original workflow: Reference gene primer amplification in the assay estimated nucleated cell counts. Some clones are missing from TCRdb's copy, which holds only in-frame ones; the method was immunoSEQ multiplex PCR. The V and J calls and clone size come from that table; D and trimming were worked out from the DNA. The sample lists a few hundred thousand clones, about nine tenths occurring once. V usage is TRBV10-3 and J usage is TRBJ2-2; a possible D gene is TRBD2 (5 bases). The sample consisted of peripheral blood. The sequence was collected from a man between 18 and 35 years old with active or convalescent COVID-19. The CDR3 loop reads CAISRGSGELFF. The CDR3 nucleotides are TGTGCCATCAGTCGAGGGTCCGGGGAGCTGTTTTTT.